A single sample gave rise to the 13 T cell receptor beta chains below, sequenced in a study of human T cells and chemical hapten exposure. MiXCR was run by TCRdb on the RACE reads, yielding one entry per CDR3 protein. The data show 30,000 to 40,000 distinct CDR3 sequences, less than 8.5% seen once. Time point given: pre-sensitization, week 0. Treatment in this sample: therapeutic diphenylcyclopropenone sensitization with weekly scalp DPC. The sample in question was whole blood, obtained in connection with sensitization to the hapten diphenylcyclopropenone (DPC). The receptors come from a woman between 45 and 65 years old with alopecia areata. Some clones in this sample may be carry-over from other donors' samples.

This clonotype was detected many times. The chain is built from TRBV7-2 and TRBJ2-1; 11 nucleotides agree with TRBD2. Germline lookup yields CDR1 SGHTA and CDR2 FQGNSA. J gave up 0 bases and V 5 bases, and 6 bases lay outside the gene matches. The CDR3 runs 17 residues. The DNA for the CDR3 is TGTGCCAGCAGCCGCCCCCTAGCGGGAGGCTCCTACAATGAGCAGTTCTTC. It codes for CASSRPLAGGSYNEQFF. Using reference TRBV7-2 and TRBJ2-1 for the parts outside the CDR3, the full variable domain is GAGVSQSPSNKVTEKGKDVELRCDPISGHTALYWYRQSLGQGLEFLIYFQGNSAPDKSGLPSDRFSAERTGGSVSTLTIQRTQQEDSAVYLCASSRPLAGGSYNEQFFGPGTRLTVL.

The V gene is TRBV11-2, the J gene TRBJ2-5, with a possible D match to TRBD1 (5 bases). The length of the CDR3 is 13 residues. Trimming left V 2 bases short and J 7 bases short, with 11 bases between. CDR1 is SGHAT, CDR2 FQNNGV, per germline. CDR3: CASSLPRRGTQYF. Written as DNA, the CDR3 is TGTGCCAGCAGCTTACCCCGAAGGGGGACCCAGTACTTC.

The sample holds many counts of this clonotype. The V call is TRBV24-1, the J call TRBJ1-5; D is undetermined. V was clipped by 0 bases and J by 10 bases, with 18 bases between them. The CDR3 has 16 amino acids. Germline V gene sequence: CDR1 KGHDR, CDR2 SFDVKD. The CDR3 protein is CATSDLHIAGRRPQHF. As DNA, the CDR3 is TGTGCCACCAGTGATTTGCATATTGCGGGCCGTCGTCCCCAGCATTTT.

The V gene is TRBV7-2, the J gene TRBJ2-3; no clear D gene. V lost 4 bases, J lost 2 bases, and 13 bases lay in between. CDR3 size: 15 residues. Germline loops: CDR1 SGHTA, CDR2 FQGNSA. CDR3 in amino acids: CASSWVRRATDTQYF. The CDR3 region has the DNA TGTGCCAGCAGCTGGGTCCGACGGGCCACAGATACGCAGTATTTT. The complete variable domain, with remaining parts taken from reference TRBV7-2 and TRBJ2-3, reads GAGVSQSPSNKVTEKGKDVELRCDPISGHTALYWYRQSLGQGLEFLIYFQGNSAPDKSGLPSDRFSAERTGGSVSTLTIQRTQQEDSAVYLCASSWVRRATDTQYFGPGTRLTVL.

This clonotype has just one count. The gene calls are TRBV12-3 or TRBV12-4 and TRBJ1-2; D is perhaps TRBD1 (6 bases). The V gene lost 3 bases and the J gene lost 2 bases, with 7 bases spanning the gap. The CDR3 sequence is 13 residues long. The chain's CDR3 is CASSFGQNYGYTF. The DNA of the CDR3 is TGTGCCAGCAGTTTCGGACAGAACTATGGCTACACCTTC.

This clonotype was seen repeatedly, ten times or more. CDR3 in amino acids: CASSFTRGEAFF. CDR3 coding DNA: TGTGCCAGCAGCTTCACTCGGGGTGAAGCTTTCTTT. V gene TRBV5-5 combines with J gene TRBJ1-1; D remains ambiguous. From germline, CDR1 is SGHKS and CDR2 YYEKEE (reference sequence). This CDR3 contains 12 residues. Trimming removed 2 bases at V and 7 bases at J, with 9 bases between. The variable domain in full, with the rest retrieved from reference TRBV5-5 and TRBJ1-1, is DAGVTQSPTHLIKTRGQQVTLRCSPISGHKSVSWYQQVLGQGPQFIFQYYEKEERGRGNFPDRFSARQFPNYSSELNVNALLLGDSALYLCASSFTRGEAFFGQGTRLTVV.

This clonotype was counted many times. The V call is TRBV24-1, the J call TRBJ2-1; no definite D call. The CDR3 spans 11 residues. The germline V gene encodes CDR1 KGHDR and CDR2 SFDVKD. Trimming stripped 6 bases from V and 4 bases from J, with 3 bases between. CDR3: CATSHYNEQFF. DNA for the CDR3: TGTGCCACCAGTCATTACAATGAGCAGTTCTTC.

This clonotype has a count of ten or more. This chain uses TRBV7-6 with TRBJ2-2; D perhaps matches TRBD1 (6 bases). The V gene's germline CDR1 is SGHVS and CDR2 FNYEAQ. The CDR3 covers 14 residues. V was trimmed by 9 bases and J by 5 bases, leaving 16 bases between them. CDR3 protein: CASRTQGRTGELFF. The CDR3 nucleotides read TGTGCCAGTCGCACCCAGGGGAGAACCGGGGAGCTGTTTTTT.

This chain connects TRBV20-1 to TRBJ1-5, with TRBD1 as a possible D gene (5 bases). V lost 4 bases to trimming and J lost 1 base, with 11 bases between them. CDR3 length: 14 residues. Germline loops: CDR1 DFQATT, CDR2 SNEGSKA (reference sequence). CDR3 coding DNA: TGCAGTGCTATGGGGGGAGGAAGCAATCAGCCCCAGCATTTT. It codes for CSAMGGGSNQPQHF.

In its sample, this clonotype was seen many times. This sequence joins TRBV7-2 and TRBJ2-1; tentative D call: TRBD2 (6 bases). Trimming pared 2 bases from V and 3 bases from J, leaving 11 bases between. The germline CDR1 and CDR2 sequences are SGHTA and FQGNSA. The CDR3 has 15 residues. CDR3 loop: CASSLRGGYYNEQFF. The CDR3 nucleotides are TGTGCCAGCAGCTTAAGGGGAGGCTACTACAATGAGCAGTTCTTC.

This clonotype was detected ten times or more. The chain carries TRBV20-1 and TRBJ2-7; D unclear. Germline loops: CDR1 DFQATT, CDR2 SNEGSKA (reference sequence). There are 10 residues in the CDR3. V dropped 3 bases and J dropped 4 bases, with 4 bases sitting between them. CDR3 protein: CSASGYEQYF. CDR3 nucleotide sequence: TGCAGTGCTAGTGGGTACGAGCAGTACTTC.

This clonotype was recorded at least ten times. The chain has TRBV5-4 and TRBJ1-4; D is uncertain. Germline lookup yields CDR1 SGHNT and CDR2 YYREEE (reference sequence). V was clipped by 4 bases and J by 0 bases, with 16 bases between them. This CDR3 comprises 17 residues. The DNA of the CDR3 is TGTGCCAGCAGCCGGCGGGAAGGGTTCACAACTAATGAAAAACTGTTTTTT. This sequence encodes CASSRREGFTTNEKLFF.

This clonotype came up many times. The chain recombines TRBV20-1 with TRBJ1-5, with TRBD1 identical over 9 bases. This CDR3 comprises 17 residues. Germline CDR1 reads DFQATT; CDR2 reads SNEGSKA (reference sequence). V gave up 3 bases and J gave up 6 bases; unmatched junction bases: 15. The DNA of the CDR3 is TGCAGTGCTAGCCCCTTGACCGGGACAGGGATTTTTCAGCCCCAGCATTTT. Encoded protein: CSASPLTGTGIFQPQHF.